The subject of this entry is one TCR beta chain. The CDR3 runs to 15 residues. CDR1 and CDR2 (germline): SGHRS, YFSETQ. Deletions cut 0 bases from V and 1 base from J, with 9 bases between. The data stem from a study of blood T cell repertoires in COVID-19. Overall study context: From T cells, B-cell-depleted T cells, or PBMCs came the material, which was cDNA or gDNA.

How the authors handled the data: Cell counts per sample came from amplifying reference gene primers. TCRdb's copy holds only in-frame clones and misses some; the assay was immunoSEQ multiplex PCR. V, J and clone size reflect that table, while D and trimming were determined from the DNA. The sample holds around 60,000 clones, approximately 91% seen once. The sample consisted of peripheral blood. The J gene is TRBJ2-3, the V gene TRBV5-1; possible D gene TRBD1, 6 bases. The origin of this receptor is a man in his fifties with active COVID-19. CDR3 sequence: CASSLEAGGTDTQYF. The CDR3 coding sequence is TGCGCCAGCAGCTTGGAAGCAGGGGGCACAGATACGCAGTATTTT.